This TCR beta chain originates from a study of cytomegalovirus exposure and HLA in healthy donors. Trimming took 6 bases from V and 0 from J, leaving 15 bases between them. The CDR3 sequence is 15 residues long. Germline lookup yields CDR1 SGHTA and CDR2 FQGNSA. The PCR made use of 60 Vbeta and 13 Jbeta primers. Using immunoSEQ multiplex PCR, the repertoire was profiled, and TCRdb retains in-frame clones only, with some absent. The sample lists 140,000 to 150,000 clones; roughly 71% were seen once. Whole-study findings and limits: In a later analysis, donors in an Asian-associated ancestry cluster reportedly had fewer N-insertions in productive TCRs than the cohort mean.

With respect to this clone: Its target is not known.

This receptor was taken from a man aged 30 to 39 in good health and CMV-seronegative. Input material: PBMCs. The rearrangement joins TRBV7-2 to TRBJ2-7; a possible D gene is TRBD1 (7 bases). DNA for the CDR3: TGTGCCAGCAGTGGAGGGACAGTGAGCTCCTACGAGCAGTACTTC. Translating gives CASSGGTVSSYEQYF.